This is a list of T cell receptor beta chains from one sample in a study of T cell repertoires in cytomegalovirus infection. In TCRdb, the reads were re-called with MiXCR into one record per CDR3 protein. Among approximately 270,000 distinct CDR3 sequences listed, 22% were seen once. These TCRs are of unknown antigen specificity. The sample consisted of cultured PBMCs, taken from culture after CMV antigen stimulation. The receptors here all came from a human donor in good health (CMV status not recorded). Some clones in this sample may be carry-over from other donors' samples. The CDR3 runs from the conserved cysteine through the conserved F or W. The order of the fields is D gene, clone size, V gene, J gene, CDR3 DNA, CDR3 protein. A D gene is named only where the DNA matches it firmly. Clone size appears in some rows only: once, few, many, or a class for an expanded clone.

d_gene: TRBD1; abundance: .; v_gene: TRBV27; j_gene: TRBJ1-2; CDR3nt: TGTGCCAGCAGTTTAAGACCCTCCGGGACAGGGTATGGCTACACCTTC; CDR3aa: CASSLRPSGTGYGYTF
d_gene: TRBD2; abundance: few; v_gene: TRBV20-1; j_gene: TRBJ2-4; CDR3nt: TGCAGTGCTAGAGAGCCCTGGGCCGGGACTAGCGGGATTGGTAGCGCCAAAAACATTCAGTACTTC; CDR3aa: CSAREPWAGTSGIGSAKNIQYF
d_gene: .; abundance: few; v_gene: TRBV11-2; j_gene: TRBJ2-3; CDR3nt: TGTGCCAGCAGCCCGCCGGCTCCTCCAGGCACAGATACGCAGTATTTT; CDR3aa: CASSPPAPPGTDTQYF
d_gene: .; abundance: .; v_gene: TRBV23-1; j_gene: TRBJ1-5; CDR3nt: TGCGCCAGCAGTCCGTGTCAGCCCCAGCATTTT; CDR3aa: CASSPCQPQHF
d_gene: .; abundance: few; v_gene: TRBV7-2; j_gene: TRBJ1-5; CDR3nt: TGTGCCAGCAGCTCAGGAGGGGTCAATCAGCCCCAGCATTTT; CDR3aa: CASSSGGVNQPQHF
d_gene: .; abundance: .; v_gene: TRBV24-1; j_gene: TRBJ1-5; CDR3nt: TGTGCCACCAGTGGCGACAGTAGCAATCAGCCCCAGCATTTT; CDR3aa: CATSGDSSNQPQHF
d_gene: .; abundance: .; v_gene: TRBV24-1; j_gene: TRBJ2-5; CDR3nt: TGTGCCACCAGTGATTTAGAGACCCAGTACTTC; CDR3aa: CATSDLETQYF
d_gene: .; abundance: few; v_gene: TRBV7-2; j_gene: TRBJ1-1; CDR3nt: TGTGCCAGCAGCTTAGTGGGCAGGGTGGGGAACACTGAAGCTTTCTTT; CDR3aa: CASSLVGRVGNTEAFF
d_gene: TRBD2; abundance: few; v_gene: TRBV4-2; j_gene: TRBJ2-7; CDR3nt: TGTGCCAGCAGCCAGACAGAGGGAGGGCGGGACGAGCAGTACTTC; CDR3aa: CASSQTEGGRDEQYF
d_gene: .; abundance: .; v_gene: TRBV6-4; j_gene: TRBJ1-1; CDR3nt: TGTGCCAGCAGAGATCCCCGAGGGGGTCGGACTGAAGCTTTCTTT; CDR3aa: CASRDPRGGRTEAFF
d_gene: TRBD1; abundance: few; v_gene: TRBV10-1; j_gene: TRBJ2-1; CDR3nt: TGCGCCAGTGGGGACAGGGGTATCGATGAGCAGTTCTTC; CDR3aa: CASGDRGIDEQFF
d_gene: TRBD1; abundance: few; v_gene: TRBV6-1; j_gene: TRBJ2-1; CDR3nt: TGTGCCAGCAGGGAAGATTTTTCAGGGGGAGGACAGGGGGCGCTGGATGAGCAGTTCTTC; CDR3aa: CASREDFSGGGQGALDEQFF
d_gene: .; abundance: .; v_gene: TRBV9; j_gene: TRBJ1-3; CDR3nt: TGTGCCAGCAGCGCCTCGGGACGGATCTCTGGAAACACCATATATTTT; CDR3aa: CASSASGRISGNTIYF
d_gene: .; abundance: many; v_gene: TRBV7-2; j_gene: TRBJ2-7; CDR3nt: TGTGCCAGCAGCTCTGATCGGGGGTTCTACGAGCAGTACTTC; CDR3aa: CASSSDRGFYEQYF
d_gene: .; abundance: few; v_gene: TRBV12-3/TRBV12-4; j_gene: TRBJ2-1; CDR3nt: TGTGCCAGCAGTCCTTCCGGGACTTTCCTCAATGAGCAGTTCTTC; CDR3aa: CASSPSGTFLNEQFF
d_gene: TRBD2; abundance: many; v_gene: TRBV7-8; j_gene: TRBJ2-3; CDR3nt: TGTGCCAGCAGCTTAGTCCTCCTAGCGGGTTCCACAGATACGCAGTATTTT; CDR3aa: CASSLVLLAGSTDTQYF
d_gene: .; abundance: many; v_gene: TRBV6-5; j_gene: TRBJ2-3; CDR3nt: TGTGCCAGCAGTTACCTGGGCGGGAGCACAGATACGCAGTATTTT; CDR3aa: CASSYLGGSTDTQYF
d_gene: .; abundance: few; v_gene: TRBV7-2; j_gene: TRBJ2-7; CDR3nt: TGTGCCAGCAGCCGGCCCCTTAGCGAGCAGTACTTC; CDR3aa: CASSRPLSEQYF
d_gene: .; abundance: many; v_gene: TRBV7-2; j_gene: TRBJ2-5; CDR3nt: TGTGCCAGCAGCTTACAGCGTAACCAAGAGACCCAGTACTTC; CDR3aa: CASSLQRNQETQYF
d_gene: .; abundance: .; v_gene: TRBV7-4; j_gene: TRBJ2-7; CDR3nt: TGTGCCAGCAGCTCTATATCCGGGATCTACGAGCAGTACTTC; CDR3aa: CASSSISGIYEQYF
d_gene: TRBD2; abundance: few; v_gene: TRBV7-2; j_gene: TRBJ2-3; CDR3nt: TGTGCCAGCAGCTTAGCGCTAGCGGTCGATACGCAGTATTTT; CDR3aa: CASSLALAVDTQYF
d_gene: .; abundance: many; v_gene: TRBV7-8; j_gene: TRBJ2-2; CDR3nt: TGTGCCAGCAGCTTAGAAGTTACGAACACCGGGGAGCTGTTTTTT; CDR3aa: CASSLEVTNTGELFF
d_gene: .; abundance: .; v_gene: TRBV11-2; j_gene: TRBJ1-1; CDR3nt: TGTGCCAGCAGCTTAGGCGGACGTATGAACACTGAAGCTTTCTTT; CDR3aa: CASSLGGRMNTEAFF
d_gene: .; abundance: many; v_gene: TRBV7-2; j_gene: TRBJ1-3; CDR3nt: TGTGCCAGCAGCTCCGACAGGACTTCTGGAAACACCATATATTTT; CDR3aa: CASSSDRTSGNTIYF
d_gene: .; abundance: .; v_gene: TRBV19; j_gene: TRBJ2-6; CDR3nt: TGTGCCAGTAGCCTGGGGAGGGGGTCTGGGGCCAACGTCCTGACTTTC; CDR3aa: CASSLGRGSGANVLTF
d_gene: .; abundance: once; v_gene: TRBV7-9; j_gene: TRBJ2-1; CDR3nt: TGTGCCAGCACATCAATGGGTGGGGTTTTGTTTCATGAGCAGTTCTTC; CDR3aa: CASTSMGGVLFHEQFF
d_gene: .; abundance: .; v_gene: TRBV27; j_gene: TRBJ2-7; CDR3nt: TGTGCCAGCAGTTTGTACGTGGGACTCGTCTACGAGCAGTACTTC; CDR3aa: CASSLYVGLVYEQYF
d_gene: .; abundance: few; v_gene: TRBV12-3/TRBV12-4; j_gene: TRBJ1-2; CDR3nt: TGTGCCAGCAGCCCAACGGGGCTAGAGAAGGATGGCTACACCTTC; CDR3aa: CASSPTGLEKDGYTF
d_gene: .; abundance: many; v_gene: TRBV7-2; j_gene: TRBJ1-5; CDR3nt: TGTGCCAGCAGCATACAGCAGAATCAGCCCCAGCATTTT; CDR3aa: CASSIQQNQPQHF
d_gene: .; abundance: .; v_gene: TRBV7-9; j_gene: TRBJ1-1; CDR3nt: TGTGCCAGCAGCTTAGTTGACAGTATGGCTGAAGCTTTCTTT; CDR3aa: CASSLVDSMAEAFF
d_gene: TRBD2; abundance: .; v_gene: TRBV7-9; j_gene: TRBJ2-3; CDR3nt: TGTGCCAGCAGTTCTTCCGGAGCAGGGGGACTAGCCAGCACAGATACGCAGTATTTT; CDR3aa: CASSSSGAGGLASTDTQYF
d_gene: TRBD2; abundance: few; v_gene: TRBV29-1; j_gene: TRBJ2-1; CDR3nt: TGCAGCGTTGAAGGTATTGGACTAGTCTACAATGAGCAGTTCTTC; CDR3aa: CSVEGIGLVYNEQFF
d_gene: .; abundance: few; v_gene: TRBV27; j_gene: TRBJ1-3; CDR3nt: TGTGCCAGCAGTGCGCCGGGACCCCGAAACACCATATATTTT; CDR3aa: CASSAPGPRNTIYF
d_gene: TRBD2; abundance: once; v_gene: TRBV20-1; j_gene: TRBJ2-1; CDR3nt: TGCAGTGCTATCGGGGGACTAGACTACAATGAGCAGTTCTTC; CDR3aa: CSAIGGLDYNEQFF
d_gene: .; abundance: many; v_gene: TRBV7-2; j_gene: TRBJ2-3; CDR3nt: TGTGCCAGCAGCACCTCAGGGGCGGGATGGGGAGATACGCAGTATTTT; CDR3aa: CASSTSGAGWGDTQYF